This record concerns one T cell receptor beta chain sequence. Its antigen is not known. RNA transcripts yielded amplified TCR beta CDR3 regions. Using the HTBI primer set, a first-round RT-PCR was run on the TCR CDR3. Each CDR3 protein is one row after TCRdb ran MiXCR on the multiplex PCR reads. Of hundreds of thousands of distinct CDR3 sequences in the sample, less than 15% were seen once. The study left out patients who had uncontrolled infection, other autoimmune disease, pregnancy or lactation. PBMCs were obtained from 10 ml fresh peripheral blood. The data were taken from a study of T cells in Graves' hyperthyroidism and ophthalmopathy. Overall study results and limits: Ophthalmopathy was identified by the model a median around 5.9 months ahead of onset. Most thyroid clonotypes expanded above 0.001 were also detected in blood.

The CDR3 sequence is 16 residues long. With 4 bases removed from V and 1 base from J, the gap between germline ends came to 11 bases. Germline CDR1 is MNHNS and CDR2 is SASEGT. The clonotype comes from a woman between 18 and 29 years old with Graves' hyperthyroidism. This rearrangement joins TRBV6-1 to TRBJ2-6; tentatively, D is TRBD2 (5 bases). Sequencing used blood. The CDR3 spells CASSAHGKSGANVLTF. CDR3 nucleotide sequence: TGTGCCAGCAGTGCTCACGGGAAGTCTGGGGCCAACGTCCTGACTTTC.